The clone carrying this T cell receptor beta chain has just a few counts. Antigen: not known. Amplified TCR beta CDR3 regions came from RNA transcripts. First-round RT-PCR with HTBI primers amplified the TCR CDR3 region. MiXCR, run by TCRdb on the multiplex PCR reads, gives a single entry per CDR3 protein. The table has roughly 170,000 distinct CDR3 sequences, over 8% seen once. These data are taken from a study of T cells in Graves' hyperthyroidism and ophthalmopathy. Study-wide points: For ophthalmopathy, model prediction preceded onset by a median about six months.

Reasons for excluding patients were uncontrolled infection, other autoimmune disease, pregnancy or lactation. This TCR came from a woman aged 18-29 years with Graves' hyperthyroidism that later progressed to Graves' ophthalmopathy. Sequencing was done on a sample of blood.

The CDR3 DNA is TGCGCCAGCAGCCAAGGGGACTTTAGCAATCAGCCCCAGCATTTT. This gives the protein CASSQGDFSNQPQHF. The chain links TRBV4-1 to TRBJ1-5; D possibly corresponds to TRBD1 (5 bases). The germline V gene encodes CDR1 MGHRA and CDR2 YSYEKL. CDR3 size: 15 residues. V lost 1 base to trimming and J lost 0 bases, with 7 bases between them.